This TCR beta chain was observed in a study of human T cells and chemical hapten exposure. Overall study context: 2% DPC was applied to around 2 cm by around 2 cm of upper inner arm skin for sensitization. Patients were given diphenylcyclopropenone on the scalp weekly across the approximately 24-week study.

Each CDR3 protein gets one entry after TCRdb re-called the RACE reads with MiXCR. The data show more than 55,000 distinct CDR3 sequences, more than 8% seen once. CDR1 and CDR2 (germline): MDHEN, SYDVKM. This CDR3 has 15 amino acids. Trimming removed 6 bases at V and 2 bases at J, with 17 bases between. Noted time point: pre-sensitization, week 0. Treatment of the sample: therapeutic diphenylcyclopropenone sensitization with weekly scalp DPC. This clonotype was recorded a few times. The receptor was isolated from a man aged 35 to 55 with alopecia areata. Some clones in this sample may be carry-over from other donors' samples. Source: whole blood, taken in connection with sensitization to the hapten diphenylcyclopropenone (DPC). The chain links TRBV28 to TRBJ2-7, with a possible D match to TRBD1 (5 bases). The CDR3 bases are TGTGCCAGCAGGCGTCTTGACAGCGATACCTACGAGCAGTACTTC. It specifies CASRRLDSDTYEQYF.